A single sample is the source of the 4 T cell receptor beta chains below, sequenced in a study of control samples from healthy donors and cancer patients. TCRdb keeps only in-frame clones here, not all; method: immunoSEQ multiplex PCR. The table lists 75,000 to 95,000 clones, just over 90% of them singletons. Sequencing was done on a sample of blood. Receptors were obtained from a woman in her late teens or twenties in good health.

V is TRBV5-4 and J is TRBJ2-5; 12 bases are a match to TRBD2. The CDR3 spans 15 residues. V gave up 4 bases and J gave up 5 bases; unmatched junction bases: 6. From germline, CDR1 is SGHNT and CDR2 YYREEE (reference sequence). The DNA of the CDR3 is TGTGCCAGCAGCGGCGGACTAGCGGGGTTCGAGACCCAGTACTTC. Translating it yields CASSGGLAGFETQYF.

The chain joins TRBV5-6 to TRBJ1-1; 9 nucleotides line up with TRBD1. Losses at the gene ends were 2 bases for V and 7 bases for J; bases not matched to a gene: 3. CDR3 length: 13 residues. CDR1 SGHDT and CDR2 YYEEEE come from the germline V gene. In DNA form, the CDR3 reads TGTGCCAGCAGCTTCGGGACAGGGATTGAAGCTTTCTTT. Amino acids: CASSFGTGIEAFF.

The chain links TRBV15 to TRBJ1-2; 8 bases are a match to TRBD1. CDR1 and CDR2 (germline): LNHNV, YYDKDF (reference sequence). This CDR3 is built from 16 residues. V lost 0 bases, J lost 7 bases, and 10 bases stayed unmatched. Here the CDR3 reads CATSRDWAQGASGYTF. In DNA form, the CDR3 reads TGTGCCACCAGCAGAGATTGGGCCCAGGGGGCAAGTGGCTACACCTTC.

This chain links TRBV11-2 with TRBJ2-7; no reliable D call. The CDR3 has 15 amino acids. Germline CDR1 is SGHAT and CDR2 is FQNNGV. The V and J ends lost 3 bases and 0 bases respectively, with 12 bases between them. The CDR3 region has the DNA TGTGCCAGCAGCTTGGGATTTTCTTACTCCTACGAGCAGTACTTC. This translates into CASSLGFSYSYEQYF.